This is a list of T cell receptor beta chains from one sample in a study of shared clonotypes between healthy human individuals. Clones were sequenced by immunoSEQ multiplex PCR, and TCRdb holds only the in-frame ones, with some missing. The repertoire holds 2 million to 2.5 million clones, with more than 85% as singletons. Material: naive CD4+ T cells from PBMCs. Every receptor here comes from a man between 18 and 29 years old in good health. Some clones in this sample may be carry-over from other donors' samples. Both conserved end residues are part of each CDR3. D genes are given only for firm matches. Size values are once, few and many counts, or a class for expanded clones, and some rows have none.

>.|TRBJ1-1|TRBD1|TRBV7-9
CASSLATVGQRNTEAFF
TGTGCCAGCAGCTTAGCTACCGTGGGACAGCGGAACACTGAAGCTTTCTTT
>once|TRBJ2-3|TRBD1|TRBV5-4
CASSPTGAEGTDTQYF
TGTGCCAGCAGCCCGACAGGGGCAGAAGGCACAGATACGCAGTATTTT
>.|TRBJ2-5|.|TRBV11-3
CASSLGSFGTQYF
TGTGCCAGCAGCTTAGGCAGTTTTGGGACCCAGTACTTC
>.|TRBJ2-3|.|TRBV7-8
CASSLALTGTDTQYF
TGTGCCAGCAGCTTAGCTTTGACAGGCACAGATACGCAGTATTTT
>.|TRBJ2-3|TRBD2|TRBV4-2
CASSGAGEGTDTQYF
TGTGCCAGCAGCGGAGCGGGGGAAGGCACAGATACGCAGTATTTT
>.|TRBJ1-5|.|TRBV6-1
CASSELGNQPQHF
TGTGCCAGCAGTGAATTGGGCAATCAGCCCCAGCATTTT
>.|TRBJ2-5|.|TRBV11-3
CASSLGSGLQETQYF
TGTGCCAGCAGCTTAGGGTCTGGCCTTCAAGAGACCCAGTACTTC
>.|TRBJ2-5|.|TRBV4-2
CASSQPRQQETQYF
TGTGCCAGCAGCCAACCTCGACAGCAAGAGACCCAGTACTTC
>.|TRBJ1-4|.|TRBV7-6
CASSLRGGGEKLFF
TGTGCCAGCAGCTTAAGAGGGGGAGGAGAAAAACTGTTTTTT
>.|TRBJ2-7|TRBD2|TRBV28
CASTVSGRGYEQYF
TGTGCCAGCACTGTTAGCGGGAGGGGCTACGAGCAGTACTTC
>.|TRBJ1-1|.|TRBV9
CASSARDTRRVPEAFF
TGTGCCAGCAGCGCCCGGGACACGCGGCGGGTCCCTGAAGCTTTCTTT
>.|TRBJ2-2|.|TRBV2
CASRGRASGAGELFF
TGTGCCAGCAGAGGACGGGCCTCGGGCGCCGGGGAGCTGTTTTTT
>.|TRBJ1-1|.|TRBV18
CASSPVITVNTEAFF
TGTGCCAGCTCACCGGTTATCACAGTCAACACTGAAGCTTTCTTT
>.|TRBJ2-7|.|TRBV11-3
CASSLTGGAYEQYF
TGTGCCAGCAGCTTAACAGGGGGGGCCTACGAGCAGTACTTC
>.|TRBJ2-1|TRBD1|TRBV7-9
CASSLEVGTGIGNEQFF
TGTGCCAGCAGCTTAGAAGTAGGGACAGGGATAGGCAATGAGCAGTTCTTC
>.|TRBJ2-1|TRBD1|TRBV11-2
CASSFNRGLSSYNEQFF
TGTGCCAGCAGCTTCAACAGGGGCTTGAGCTCCTACAATGAGCAGTTCTTC
>.|TRBJ1-4|.|TRBV5-8
CASRSRRSTNEKLFF
TGTGCCAGCAGATCTAGACGGTCAACTAATGAAAAACTGTTTTTT